This T cell receptor (beta chain) was captured in a study of T-cell reconstitution after alpha-beta-depleted transplantation in children. This clonotype was seen a handful of times. This CDR3 is built from 15 residues. Per germline, CDR1 SGHRS and CDR2 YFSETQ. Trimming took off 4 bases at V and 4 bases at J, with 17 bases between the two ends. A TCRbeta library incorporating unique molecular identifiers was prepared. Using its own MiXCR run on the PCR reads, TCRdb lists one record per CDR3 protein. This table has 800,000 to 1,000,000 distinct CDR3 sequences, under 30% appearing once. The sequence was obtained from a boy in the first two years of life who had a stem cell transplant for SCID, so the T cells may come from the graft donor. The input for sequencing was PBMCs, mostly from graft donor cells, taken 360 days after TCRalphabeta/CD19-depleted stem cell transplant. V is TRBV5-1 and J is TRBJ1-2; D perhaps matches TRBD1 (5 bases). CDR3 in DNA: TGCGCCAGCAGCCCGGGGACTTCTCAATCCTATGGCTACACCTTC. This translates into CASSPGTSQSYGYTF.